Presented here are 9 T cell receptor beta chains from one specimen sequenced in a study of T cell repertoires in cytomegalovirus infection. The antigens these receptors bind are not known. TCRdb passed the reads through MiXCR, listing each CDR3 protein once. Of about 360,000 distinct CDR3 sequences listed, 34% are singletons. The starting material was cultured PBMCs, obtained from culture after CMV antigen stimulation. The receptors shown here come from a human donor in good health (CMV status not recorded). Some clones in this sample may be carry-over from other donors' samples.

The chain has TRBV6-6 and TRBJ2-1; 13 bases are a match to TRBD2. The CDR3 is 15 residues long. The V gene's germline CDR1 is MNHNY and CDR2 SVGAGI (reference sequence). V lost 7 bases to trimming and J lost 8 bases; unmatched junction nucleotides: 8. CDR3 sequence: CASNRRTSGSDEQFF. The CDR3 DNA reads as TGTGCCAGCAACCGGAGGACTAGCGGGAGCGATGAGCAGTTCTTC.

This clonotype was seen only a few times. The V and J genes are TRBV7-9 and TRBJ2-5; unclear D gene. Germline V gene lookup returns CDR1 SEHNR and CDR2 FQNEAQ (reference sequence). V lost 2 bases and J 5 bases, leaving 9 bases between the germline ends. This CDR3 is built from 13 residues. CDR3 amino acids: CASSLRSMETQYF. The CDR3 DNA reads TGTGCCAGCAGCTTACGGAGTATGGAGACCCAGTACTTC.

Many counts were recorded for this clonotype. This chain uses TRBV7-8 with TRBJ2-7; D possibly uses TRBD1 or TRBD2 (5 bases each). Germline lookup yields CDR1 SGHVS and CDR2 FQNEAQ. CDR3 length: 17 residues. V was clipped by 4 bases and J by 4 bases, with 23 bases between them. This CDR3 reads CASSSYEGRWSTYEQYF. The CDR3 DNA sequence: TGTGCCAGCAGCTCATACGAGGGACGGTGGTCCACGTACGAGCAGTACTTC.

The table lists this clonotype with a few counts. V usage is TRBV7-2 and J usage is TRBJ1-3; D is unclear. CDR3 length equals 13 residues. V lost 4 bases to trimming and J lost 7 bases, with 11 bases between them. The germline V gene has CDR1 SGHTA and CDR2 FQGNSA. CDR3 protein: CASSSQSWNTIYF. The CDR3 region has the DNA TGTGCCAGCAGCTCACAGTCATGGAACACCATATATTTT.

A few counts support this clonotype. The genes are TRBV7-9 and TRBJ2-3; no firm D call. The CDR3 totals 14 residues. Germline CDR1 is SEHNR and CDR2 is FQNEAQ (reference sequence). The ends were cut back, 5 bases at V and 1 base at J, with 10 bases in the middle. Here the CDR3 DNA reads TGTGCCAGCAGCCCCTTCCCAGGCACAGATACGCAGTATTTT. Translation: CASSPFPGTDTQYF.

The chain has TRBV24-1 and TRBJ2-7; D is undetermined. The germline V and J ends were trimmed by 4 bases and 1 base, with 10 bases remaining between them. Germline V gene lookup returns CDR1 KGHDR and CDR2 SFDVKD. CDR3 length: 14 amino acids. CDR3 DNA: TGTGCCACCAGTGACCCGGGCCAATCCTACGAGCAGTACGTC. This encodes CATSDPGQSYEQYV.

This clonotype was seen a handful of times. The V gene is TRBV7-4, the J gene TRBJ2-4, with unresolved D. CDR1 is SGHVT, CDR2 SQSDAQ, per germline. With 5 bases removed from V and 0 bases from J, the gap between germline ends came to 17 bases. This CDR3 comprises 17 residues. Here the CDR3 DNA reads TGTGCCAGCAGCACCCATAGCTCAACCCTAGCCAAAAACATTCAGTACTTC. Protein: CASSTHSSTLAKNIQYF. The whole variable domain, remainder taken from reference TRBV7-4 and TRBJ2-4, is GAGVSQSPRYKVAKRGRDVALRCDSISGHVTLYWYRQTLGQGSEVLTYSQSDAQRDKSGRPSGRFSAERPERSVSTLKIQRTEQGDSAVYLCASSTHSSTLAKNIQYFGAGTRLSVL.

The CDR3 here is CASSEARSGSIDEQFF. The DNA of the CDR3 is TGTGCCAGCAGTGAAGCTCGGAGCGGGAGTATAGACGAGCAGTTCTTC. V gene TRBV2 combines with J gene TRBJ2-1; the match to TRBD2 covers 8 bases. V lost 0 bases and J lost 10; bases outside the gene matches: 11. The CDR3 length is 16 residues. CDR1 is SNHLY, CDR2 FYNNEI, per germline. The full variable domain, rest sourced from reference TRBV2 and TRBJ2-1, is EPEVTQTPSHQVTQMGQEVILRCVPISNHLYFYWYRQILGQKVEFLVSFYNNEISEKSEIFDDQFSVERPDGSNFTLKIRSTKLEDSAMYFCASSEARSGSIDEQFFGPGTRLTVL.

At least ten counts were recorded for this clonotype. This sequence joins TRBV7-9 and TRBJ2-5; D tentatively fits TRBD1 or TRBD2 (5 bases each). Trimming removed 11 bases from V and 1 base from J, with 11 bases in between. The CDR3 has 12 residues. Germline V CDR1 and CDR2: SEHNR, FQNEAQ (reference sequence). In nucleotides, the CDR3 is TGTGCCTCGGGGCGTTCCCAAGAGACCCAGTACTTC. Amino acid sequence: CASGRSQETQYF.